These 6 T cell receptor beta chains were sequenced from one sample in a study of blood T cell repertoires in COVID-19. The repertoire was sequenced with immunoSEQ multiplex PCR; TCRdb's copy has only in-frame clones and lacks some. The table includes 150,000 or so clones, 86% detected once. Source material: peripheral blood. The origin of the receptors is a man younger than 35 with acute or convalescent COVID-19.

The rearrangement links TRBV5-5 to TRBJ1-3, with a weak D call TRBD1 (6 bases). Deletions cut 4 bases from V and 0 bases from J, with 17 bases between. CDR1 is SGHKS and CDR2 is YYEKEE in the germline V gene (reference sequence). CDR3 length: 17 residues. The CDR3 is CASSPPLDSGSGNTIYF. DNA for the CDR3: TGTGCCAGCAGCCCACCACTGGACAGTGGCTCTGGAAACACCATATATTTT. The variable domain in full, completed from reference TRBV5-5 and TRBJ1-3, reads DAGVTQSPTHLIKTRGQQVTLRCSPISGHKSVSWYQQVLGQGPQFIFQYYEKEERGRGNFPDRFSARQFPNYSSELNVNALLLGDSALYLCASSPPLDSGSGNTIYFGEGSWLTVV.

This chain joins TRBV7-6 and TRBJ1-1; D unclear. V was shortened by 1 base and J by 1 base, with 4 bases between the two germline ends. The CDR3 sequence is 13 residues long. The germline V gene has CDR1 SGHVS and CDR2 FNYEAQ. CDR3 sequence (DNA): TGTGCCAGCAGCTTAGGGCAGAACACTGAAGCTTTCTTT. This encodes CASSLGQNTEAFF. Full variable domain (missing parts from reference TRBV7-6 and TRBJ1-1): GAGVSQSPRYKVTKRGQDVALRCDPISGHVSLYWYRQALGQGPEFLTYFNYEAQQDKSGLPNDRFSAERPEGSISTLTIQRTEQRDSAMYRCASSLGQNTEAFFGQGTRLTVV.

CDR3 nucleotide sequence: TGTGCCAGTAGTATTTCGGGGTACACTGAAGCTTTCTTT. This gives the protein CASSISGYTEAFF. The chain has TRBV19 and TRBJ1-1; no reliable D call. Trimming took off 3 bases at V and 3 bases at J, with 8 bases between the two ends. CDR1 is LNHDA, CDR2 SQIVND, per germline (reference sequence). The CDR3 is 13 residues long.

V and J are TRBV25-1 and TRBJ2-5; 7 bases are shared with TRBD1. CDR3 size: 14 residues. The J segment lost 4 bases and the V segment lost 2 bases, leaving 4 bases of the junction unmatched. Per germline, CDR1 MGHDK and CDR2 SYGVNS. The CDR3 DNA is TGTGCCAGCAGTGAAAAGACAGGGTTAGAGACCCAGTACTTC. It specifies CASSEKTGLETQYF.

The chain uses TRBV9 and TRBJ1-1; a possible D gene is TRBD1 (6 bases). The V gene's germline CDR1 is SGDLS and CDR2 YYNGEE. The CDR3 loop spans 14 amino acids. The V end lost 2 bases, the J end lost 5 bases, and 13 bases lay between the germline ends. CDR3 amino acids: CASSVAGGATEAFF. The CDR3 DNA is TGTGCCAGCAGCGTGGCGGGGGGCGCGACTGAAGCTTTCTTT.

J is TRBJ2-7 and V is TRBV25-1; no definite D call. The V gene lost 1 base and the J gene lost 0 bases, with 10 bases spanning the gap. The CDR3 is 15 amino acids. Germline loops: CDR1 MGHDK, CDR2 SYGVNS. In DNA, the CDR3 is TGTGCCAGCAGTGAATCTAGTCTCGGCTCCTACGAGCAGTACTTC. The encoded protein is CASSESSLGSYEQYF.